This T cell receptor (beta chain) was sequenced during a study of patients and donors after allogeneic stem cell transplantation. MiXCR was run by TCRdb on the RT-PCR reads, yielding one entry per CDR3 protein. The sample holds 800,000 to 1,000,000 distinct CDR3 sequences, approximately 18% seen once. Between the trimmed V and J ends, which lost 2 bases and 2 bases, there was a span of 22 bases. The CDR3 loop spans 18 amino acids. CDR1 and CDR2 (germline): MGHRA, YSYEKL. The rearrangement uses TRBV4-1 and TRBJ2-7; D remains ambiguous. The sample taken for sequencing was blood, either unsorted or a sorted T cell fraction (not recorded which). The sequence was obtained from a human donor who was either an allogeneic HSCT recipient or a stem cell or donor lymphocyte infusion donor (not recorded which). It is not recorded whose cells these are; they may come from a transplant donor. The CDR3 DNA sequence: TGCGCCAGCAGCCAATCCCCCCTAAGACCGTCTCCCCCCTACGAGCAGTACTTC. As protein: CASSQSPLRPSPPYEQYF.